The present T cell receptor beta chain was sequenced within a study of molecular identifiers for immune sequencing clone quantification. Naive CD8 sequencing libraries were generated from approximately 20,000 to 980,000 sorted cells, with 10%, 30% or 50% RNA as input. The sorting of naive CD8 T cells used the CD8+CD4-CCR7+CD45RA+ phenotype. Comment on this clonotype: The antigen is unknown.

The CDR3 contains 16 residues. Unmatched junction bases numbered 6, after V lost 5 bases and J lost 0 bases. Germline lookup yields CDR1 SGHAT and CDR2 FQNNGV. Each CDR3 protein is one row after TCRdb ran MiXCR on the PCR reads. The sample yields approximately 320,000 distinct CDR3 sequences, roughly a quarter seen once. Overall study results and limits: Spiked Jurkat TCR RNA from one cell was reportedly detectable among over 800,000 naive cells.

This sequence joins TRBV11-2 and TRBJ2-3; 9 nucleotides align to TRBD1. Sequenced input: naive CD8+ T cells from blood, with Jurkat cell RNA spiked in. Subset indicated: FACS-sorted CD8+CD4-CCR7+CD45RA+ naive T cells. This receptor was identified in a human donor in good health. Some libraries in this study had Jurkat cell RNA spiked in. This CDR3 reads CASSQGQGFSTDTQYF. The DNA for the CDR3 is TGTGCCAGCAGCCAAGGACAGGGGTTTAGCACAGATACGCAGTATTTT.